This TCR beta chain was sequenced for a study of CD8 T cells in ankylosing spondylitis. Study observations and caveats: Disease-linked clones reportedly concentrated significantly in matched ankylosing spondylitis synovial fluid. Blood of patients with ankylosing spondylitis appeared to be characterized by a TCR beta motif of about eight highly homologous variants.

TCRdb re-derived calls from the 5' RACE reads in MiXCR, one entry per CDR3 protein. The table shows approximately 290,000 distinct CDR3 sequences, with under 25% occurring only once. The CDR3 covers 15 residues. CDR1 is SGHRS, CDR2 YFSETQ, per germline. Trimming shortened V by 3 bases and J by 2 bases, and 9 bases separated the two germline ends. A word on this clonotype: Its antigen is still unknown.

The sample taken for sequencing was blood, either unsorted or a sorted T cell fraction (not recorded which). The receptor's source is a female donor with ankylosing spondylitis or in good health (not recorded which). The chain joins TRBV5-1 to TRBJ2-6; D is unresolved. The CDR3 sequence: CASSSTLAGANVLTF. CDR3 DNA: TGCGCCAGCAGCTCTACGCTCGCTGGGGCCAACGTCCTGACTTTC.